This record looks at one T cell receptor (beta chain) sequence and its context. As handled by the study authors: From reference gene primer amplification, estimates of nucleated cell counts were derived. Some clones are missing from TCRdb's copy, which holds only in-frame ones; the method was immunoSEQ multiplex PCR. V and J calls and clone size are copied from that table; D and trimming were computed from the DNA. This table holds more than 140,000 clones, over 75% found once. The data originate from a study of blood T cell repertoires in COVID-19. As for the study in general: Samples of COVID-19 (acute and convalescent) were obtained from the United States, Italy and Spain. T cells, B-cell-depleted T cells, or PBMCs supplied cDNA or gDNA.

The specimen was peripheral blood. The TCR originated in a human donor in a cohort sampled during active COVID-19.

The chain's CDR3 is CASSQAGTRSRGNEQFF. CDR3 coding DNA: TGCGCCAGCAGCCAAGCCGGGACAAGGTCAAGGGGCAATGAGCAGTTCTTC. The chain employs TRBV4-3 and TRBJ2-1; perhaps TRBD1 as D (6 bases). Germline values: CDR1 LGHNA, CDR2 YSLEER. V was trimmed by 1 base and J by 6 bases, leaving 19 bases between them. The CDR3 is 17 amino acids.